The entry that follows covers one T cell receptor (beta chain) sequence. Its specificity is not known. The data were produced by immunoSEQ multiplex PCR, yet TCRdb's version contains in-frame clones alone and is incomplete. The table has tens of thousands of clones, roughly 89% seen once. The sample is drawn from a study of neoadjuvant nivolumab and ipilimumab in lung cancer. Overall study results and limits: Blood richness before therapy tracked richness in tumors resected after neoadjuvant therapy. TCR clonality did not significantly correlate with pathologic tumor regression. TCR richness and clonality were higher in tumors than adjacent uninvolved lung. TCR receptors were sequenced in few samples.

The germline V gene encodes CDR1 SGHAT and CDR2 FQNNGV. The V gene end was trimmed by 3 bases and the J gene end by 4 bases; junction bases not matched to a gene: 8. The CDR3 totals 16 residues. J is TRBJ2-1 and V is TRBV11-2; 8 positions match TRBD2. The TCR was taken from an adult with non-small cell lung cancer. The sequencing here drew on peripheral blood, taken before neoadjuvant nivolumab, alone or with ipilimumab. The CDR3 DNA reads as TGTGCCAGCAGCTTCCCGGGGAGCGGGAGTTACAATGAGCAGTTCTTC. This encodes CASSFPGSGSYNEQFF.